This T cell receptor (beta chain) was found in a study of blood T cell repertoires in COVID-19. V was shortened by 6 bases and J by 7 bases, with 19 bases between the two germline ends. Germline values: CDR1 MDHEN, CDR2 SYDVKM. The CDR3 is made up of 15 amino acids. Some clones are missing from TCRdb's copy, which holds only in-frame ones; the method was immunoSEQ multiplex PCR. The sample shows under 250,000 clones, about 82% of them seen only once. Seattle participants joined during active infection and were tracked over time. Sequenced sample: peripheral blood. The rearrangement links TRBV28 to TRBJ1-5, with a possible D match to TRBD1 (6 bases). This sequence originates from an elderly woman with COVID-19, enrolled during active disease. This chain's CDR3 is CASSTGTLKVQPQHF. CDR3 bases: TGTGCCAGCAGCACAGGGACCCTCAAAGTGCAGCCCCAGCATTTT.